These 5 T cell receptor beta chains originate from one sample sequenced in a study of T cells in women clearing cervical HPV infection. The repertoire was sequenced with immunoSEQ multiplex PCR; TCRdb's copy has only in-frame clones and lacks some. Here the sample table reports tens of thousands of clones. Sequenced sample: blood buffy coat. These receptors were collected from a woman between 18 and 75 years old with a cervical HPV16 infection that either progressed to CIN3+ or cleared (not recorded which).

The sequenced CDR3 bases are TGTGCCTGCCGGGACAGGGAGACTGGGGCCAACGTC. Translated: CACRDRETGANV. The entire CDR3 reads CACRDRETGANVLTF. This chain joins TRBV2 and TRBJ2-6, with 9 bases that match TRBD1. Sequencing ends 3 residues short of the CDR3 end; the germline J gene provides the rest. Germline V gene data show CDR1 as SNHLY and CDR2 as FYNNEI. J gave up 2 bases and V 11 bases, and 7 bases lay outside the gene matches. This CDR3 spans 15 amino acids.

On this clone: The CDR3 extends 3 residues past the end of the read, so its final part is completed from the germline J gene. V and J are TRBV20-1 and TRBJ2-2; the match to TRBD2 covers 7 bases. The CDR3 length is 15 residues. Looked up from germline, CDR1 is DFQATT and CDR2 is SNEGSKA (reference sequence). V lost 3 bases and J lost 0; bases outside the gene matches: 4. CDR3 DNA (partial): TGCAGTGCTAGCCGGACTAGGGCGAACACCGGGGAG. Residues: CSASRTRANTGE. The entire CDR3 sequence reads CSASRTRANTGELFF.

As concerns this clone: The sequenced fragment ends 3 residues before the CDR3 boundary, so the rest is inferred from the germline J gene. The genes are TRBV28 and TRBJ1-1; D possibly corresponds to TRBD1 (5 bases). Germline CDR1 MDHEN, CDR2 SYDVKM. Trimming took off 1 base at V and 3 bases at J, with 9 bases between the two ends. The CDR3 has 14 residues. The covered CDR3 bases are TGTGCCAGCAGTTTATTTACGGGGGACACTGAA. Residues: CASSLFTGDTE. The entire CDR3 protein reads CASSLFTGDTEAFF.

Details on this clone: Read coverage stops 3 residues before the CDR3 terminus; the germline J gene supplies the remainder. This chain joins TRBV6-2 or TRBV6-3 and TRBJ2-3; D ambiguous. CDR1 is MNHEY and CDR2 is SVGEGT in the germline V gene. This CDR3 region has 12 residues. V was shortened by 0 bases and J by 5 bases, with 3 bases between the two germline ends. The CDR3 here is CASSYSLDTQYF. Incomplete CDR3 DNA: TGTGCCAGCAGTTACTCCTTAGATACG.

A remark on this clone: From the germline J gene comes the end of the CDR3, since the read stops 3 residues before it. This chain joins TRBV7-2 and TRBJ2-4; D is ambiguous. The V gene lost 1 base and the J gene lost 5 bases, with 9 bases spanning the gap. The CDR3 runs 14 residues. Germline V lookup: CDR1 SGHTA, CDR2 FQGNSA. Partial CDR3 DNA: TGTGCCAGCAGCTTAGATAAGGCCCAAAACATT. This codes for CASSLDKAQNI. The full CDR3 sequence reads CASSLDKAQNIQYF. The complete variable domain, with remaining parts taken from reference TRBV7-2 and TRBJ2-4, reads GAGVSQSPSNKVTEKGKDVELRCDPISGHTALYWYRQSLGQGLEFLIYFQGNSAPDKSGLPSDRFSAERTGGSVSTLTIQRTQQEDSAVYLCASSLDKAQNIQYFGAGTRLSVL.